The text below deals with one T cell receptor beta chain. This record belongs to a study of blood T cell repertoires in COVID-19. Some clones are missing from TCRdb's copy, which holds only in-frame ones; the method was immunoSEQ multiplex PCR. Of about 160,000 clones in the sample, about 93% were seen once. V lost 1 base and J lost 7, with 19 bases in between. Looked up from germline, CDR1 is SEHNR and CDR2 is FQNEAQ (reference sequence). The CDR3 spans 16 residues. This receptor was taken from a woman in her forties or fifties with acute or convalescent COVID-19. The rearrangement uses TRBV7-9 and TRBJ1-2; tentative D call: TRBD1 (6 bases). The material sequenced was peripheral blood. The DNA of the CDR3 is TGTGCCAGCAGCTTAGGGGCCCCTAGGGGACAACGTGGCTACACCTTC. Translated, it gives CASSLGAPRGQRGYTF.